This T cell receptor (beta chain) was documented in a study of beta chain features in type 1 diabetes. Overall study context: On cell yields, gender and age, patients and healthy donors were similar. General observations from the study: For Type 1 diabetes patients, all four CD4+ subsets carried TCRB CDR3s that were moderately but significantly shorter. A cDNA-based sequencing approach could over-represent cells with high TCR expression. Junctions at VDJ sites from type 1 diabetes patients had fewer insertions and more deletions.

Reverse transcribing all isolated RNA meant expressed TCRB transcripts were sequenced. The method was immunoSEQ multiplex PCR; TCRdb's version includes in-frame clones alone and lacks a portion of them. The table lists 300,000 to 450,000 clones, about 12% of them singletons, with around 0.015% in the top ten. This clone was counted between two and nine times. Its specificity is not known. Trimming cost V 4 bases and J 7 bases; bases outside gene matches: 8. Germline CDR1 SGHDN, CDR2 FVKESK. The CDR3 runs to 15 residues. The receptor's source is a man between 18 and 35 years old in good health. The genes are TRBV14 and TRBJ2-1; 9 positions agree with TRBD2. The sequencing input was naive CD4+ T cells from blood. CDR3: CASSPKRGVSNEQFF. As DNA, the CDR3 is TGTGCCAGCAGCCCGAAGCGGGGGGTATCAAATGAGCAGTTCTTC.